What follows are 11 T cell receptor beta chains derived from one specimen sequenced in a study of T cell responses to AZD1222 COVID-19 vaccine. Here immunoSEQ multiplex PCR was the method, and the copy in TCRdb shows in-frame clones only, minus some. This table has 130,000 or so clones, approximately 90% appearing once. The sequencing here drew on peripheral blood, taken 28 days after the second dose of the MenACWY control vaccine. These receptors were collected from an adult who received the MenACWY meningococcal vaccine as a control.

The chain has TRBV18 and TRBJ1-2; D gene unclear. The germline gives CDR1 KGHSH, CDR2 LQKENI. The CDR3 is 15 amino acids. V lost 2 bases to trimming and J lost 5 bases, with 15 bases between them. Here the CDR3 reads CASSPAQFDSYGYTF. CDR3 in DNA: TGTGCCAGCTCACCAGCTCAATTTGATTCATATGGCTACACCTTC.

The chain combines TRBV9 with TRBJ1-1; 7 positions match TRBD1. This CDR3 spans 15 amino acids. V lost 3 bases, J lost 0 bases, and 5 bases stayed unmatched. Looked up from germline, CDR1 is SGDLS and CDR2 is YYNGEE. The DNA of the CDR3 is TGTGCCAGCAGCGCACGCGGACAGGTGAACACTGAAGCTTTCTTT. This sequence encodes CASSARGQVNTEAFF.

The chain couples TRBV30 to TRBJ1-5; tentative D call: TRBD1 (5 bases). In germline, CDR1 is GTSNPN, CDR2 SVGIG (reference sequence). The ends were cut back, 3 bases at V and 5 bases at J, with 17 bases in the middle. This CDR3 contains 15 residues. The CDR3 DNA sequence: TGTGCCTGGAGCGCGATAGGGACCCTGTATCAGCCCCAGCATTTT. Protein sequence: CAWSAIGTLYQPQHF.

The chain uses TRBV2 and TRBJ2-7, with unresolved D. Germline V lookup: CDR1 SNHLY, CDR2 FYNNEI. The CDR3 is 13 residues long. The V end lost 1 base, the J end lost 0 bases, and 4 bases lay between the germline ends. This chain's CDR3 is CASSEGGSYEQYV. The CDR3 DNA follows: TGTGCCAGCAGTGAAGGAGGCTCCTACGAGCAGTACGTC.

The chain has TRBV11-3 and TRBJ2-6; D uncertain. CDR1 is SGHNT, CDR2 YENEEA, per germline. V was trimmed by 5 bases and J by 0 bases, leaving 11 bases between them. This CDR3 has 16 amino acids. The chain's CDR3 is CASSPRAYSGANVLTF. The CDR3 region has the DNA TGTGCCAGCAGCCCACGGGCGTACTCTGGGGCCAACGTCCTGACTTTC.

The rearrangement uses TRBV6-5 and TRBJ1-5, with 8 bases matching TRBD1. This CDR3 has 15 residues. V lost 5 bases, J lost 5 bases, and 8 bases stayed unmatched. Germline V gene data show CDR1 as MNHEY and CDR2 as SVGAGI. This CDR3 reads CASSKNRGTDQPQHF. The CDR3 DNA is TGTGCCAGCAGTAAAAACAGGGGGACAGATCAGCCCCAGCATTTT.

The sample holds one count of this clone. This CDR3 reads CASSFGAGGGGNQPQHF. CDR3 DNA: TGTGCCAGCAGCTTCGGGGCAGGAGGTGGGGGCAATCAGCCCCAGCATTTT. The chain has TRBV7-9 and TRBJ1-5, with D perhaps matching TRBD1 (5 bases). The CDR3 has 17 residues. The V and J ends lost 3 bases and 2 bases respectively, with 17 bases between them. CDR1 and CDR2 (germline): SEHNR, FQNEAQ (reference sequence).

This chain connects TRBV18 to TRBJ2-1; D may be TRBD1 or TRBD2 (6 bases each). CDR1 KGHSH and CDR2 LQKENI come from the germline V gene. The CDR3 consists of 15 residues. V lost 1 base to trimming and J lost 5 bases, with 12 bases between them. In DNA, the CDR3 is TGTGCCAGCTCACCACAGGGGGGAAAGAACAATGAGCAGTTCTTC. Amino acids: CASSPQGGKNNEQFF.

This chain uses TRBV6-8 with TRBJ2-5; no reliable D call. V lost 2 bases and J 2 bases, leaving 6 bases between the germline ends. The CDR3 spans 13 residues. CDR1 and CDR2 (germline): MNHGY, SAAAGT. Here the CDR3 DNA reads TGTGCCAGCAGTTACCTGGGGCAAGAGACCCAGTACTTC. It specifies CASSYLGQETQYF.

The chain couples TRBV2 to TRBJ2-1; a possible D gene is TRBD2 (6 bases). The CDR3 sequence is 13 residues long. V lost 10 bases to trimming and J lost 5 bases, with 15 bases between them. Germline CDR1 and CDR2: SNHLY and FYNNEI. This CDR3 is CATAGTGDNEQFF. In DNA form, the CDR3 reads TGTGCCACCGCCGGGACTGGGGACAATGAGCAGTTCTTC.

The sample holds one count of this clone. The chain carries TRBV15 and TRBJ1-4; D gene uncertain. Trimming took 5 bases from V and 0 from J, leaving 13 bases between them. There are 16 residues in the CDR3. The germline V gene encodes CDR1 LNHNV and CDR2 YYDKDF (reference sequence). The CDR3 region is CATSRPGLATNEKLFF. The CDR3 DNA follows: TGTGCCACCAGCCGTCCGGGTTTGGCAACTAATGAAAAACTGTTTTTT.